These 4 T cell receptor beta chains share one sample of origin, sequenced in a study of Ad26.COV2.S vaccination and SARS-CoV-2 variants. TCRdb's copy holds only in-frame clones and misses some; the assay was immunoSEQ multiplex PCR. The data show about 350,000 clones, with 88% seen just once and 6.4% held by the top ten. Treatment defined: around 19 received Ad26.COV2.S at low or high dose, single or two shots; 5 received placebo; per-sample allocation not given. Samples were taken on day 63 after the first vaccine or placebo injection. This specimen consisted of peripheral blood, obtained in a trial of Ad26.COV2.S vaccine versus placebo. These receptors were taken from a person aged 18-60 years who received the Ad26.COV2.S COVID-19 vaccine or a placebo.

This chain uses TRBV10-3 with TRBJ2-7; D is unresolved. Trimming left V 0 bases short and J 0 bases short, with 9 bases between. Looked up from germline, CDR1 is ENHRY and CDR2 is SYGVKD. This CDR3 spans 15 amino acids. CDR3 DNA: TGTGCCATCAGTGAGTCGAGTCGACGCTCCTACGAGCAGTACTTC. It encodes CAISESSRRSYEQYF.

This chain joins TRBV30 and TRBJ1-1; the D gene is possibly TRBD1 (5 bases). The CDR3 consists of 13 residues. V was cut by 2 bases and J by 2 bases, with 9 bases left in between. Germline assignment: CDR1 GTSNPN and CDR2 SVGIG (reference sequence). The DNA of the CDR3 is TGTGCCTGGAGTAAGGACAAAAACACTGAAGCTTTCTTT. Translating it yields CAWSKDKNTEAFF.

J is TRBJ2-3 and V is TRBV9; tentatively, D is TRBD2 (6 bases). Germline V lookup: CDR1 SGDLS, CDR2 YYNGEE. Trimming took 4 bases from V and 6 from J, leaving 15 bases between them. This CDR3 has 14 amino acids. The CDR3 nucleotides read TGTGCCAGCAGCCTCCAGTCTAGCGTCGATACGCAGTATTTT. Translated: CASSLQSSVDTQYF.

V usage is TRBV27 and J usage is TRBJ2-7; D may be TRBD1 (5 bases). V lost 3 bases and J lost 2, with 14 bases in between. This CDR3 comprises 15 residues. Germline V CDR1 and CDR2: MNHEY, SMNVEV (reference sequence). CDR3 nucleotides: TGTGCCAGCAGTTTGGATCAGGGTCGGCCCTACGAGCAGTACTTC. This translates into CASSLDQGRPYEQYF.